This T cell receptor (beta chain) was identified in a study of T-cell memory formation after mild COVID-19. Trimming at V came to 5 bases and at J to 0 bases, leaving 7 bases not matched to a gene. CDR3 size: 18 residues. Per germline, CDR1 MNHEY and CDR2 SVGEGT. About this clonotype itself: Its cognate antigen is unknown.

MiXCR, applied by TCRdb to the 5' RACE reads, yields one record per CDR3 protein. In the table there are about 130,000 distinct CDR3 sequences, roughly 6.2% of which are singletons. Notes on the study in general: Pre-infection memory held some responding clones, suggesting pre-existing cross-reactive T cells responded.

Sequencing was performed on PBMCs or a T cell subset sorted from them (not recorded which). This receptor was taken from an adult woman who had mild COVID-19 (a few samples of this study predate the infection). Cell type and time point are not known. J is TRBJ2-2 and V is TRBV6-2 or TRBV6-3; the match to TRBD2 covers 12 bases. The CDR3 coding sequence is TGTGCCAGCAGTCTAAGGACTAGCGGGGCCTCGAACACCGGGGAGCTGTTTTTT. Its translation is CASSLRTSGASNTGELFF.